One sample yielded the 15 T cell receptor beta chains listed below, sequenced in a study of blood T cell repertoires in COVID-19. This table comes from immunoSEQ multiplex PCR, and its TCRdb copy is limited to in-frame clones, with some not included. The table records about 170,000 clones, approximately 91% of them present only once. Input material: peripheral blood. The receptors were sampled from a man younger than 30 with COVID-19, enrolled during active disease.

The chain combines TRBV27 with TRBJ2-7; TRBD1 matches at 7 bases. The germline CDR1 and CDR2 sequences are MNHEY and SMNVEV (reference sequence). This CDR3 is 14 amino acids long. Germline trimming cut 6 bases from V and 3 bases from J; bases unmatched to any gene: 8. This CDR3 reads CASSTRQGSYEQYF. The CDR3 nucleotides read TGTGCCAGCAGCACGAGACAGGGAAGCTACGAGCAGTACTTC.

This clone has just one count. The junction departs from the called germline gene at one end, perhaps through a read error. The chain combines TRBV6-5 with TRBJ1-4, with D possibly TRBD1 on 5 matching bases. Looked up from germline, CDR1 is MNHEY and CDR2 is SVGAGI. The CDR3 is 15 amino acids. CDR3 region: CASSDSTVIMRKLLF. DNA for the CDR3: TGTGCCAGCAGTGACTCGACAGTAATAATGAGGAAACTGCTTTTT.

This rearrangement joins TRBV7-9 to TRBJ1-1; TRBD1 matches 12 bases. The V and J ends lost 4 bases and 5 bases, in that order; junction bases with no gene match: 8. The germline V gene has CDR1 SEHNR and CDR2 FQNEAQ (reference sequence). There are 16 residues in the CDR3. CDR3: CASSSGTGGMRTEAFF. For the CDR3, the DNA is TGTGCCAGCAGCTCCGGGACAGGGGGCATGCGGACTGAAGCTTTCTTT.

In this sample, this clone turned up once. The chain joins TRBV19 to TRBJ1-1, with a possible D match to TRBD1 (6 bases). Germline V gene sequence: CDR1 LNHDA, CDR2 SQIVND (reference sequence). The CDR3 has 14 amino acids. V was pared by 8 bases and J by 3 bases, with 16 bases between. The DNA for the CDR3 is TGTGCCAGTTCCTCGCGGGGGGCCTACACTGAAGCTTTCTTT. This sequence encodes CASSSRGAYTEAFF. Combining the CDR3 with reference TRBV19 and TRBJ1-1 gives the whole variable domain DGGITQSPKYLFRKEGQNVTLSCEQNLNHDAMYWYRQDPGQGLRLIYYSQIVNDFQKGDIAEGYSVSREKKESFPLTVTSAQKNPTAFYLCASSSRGAYTEAFFGQGTRLTVV.

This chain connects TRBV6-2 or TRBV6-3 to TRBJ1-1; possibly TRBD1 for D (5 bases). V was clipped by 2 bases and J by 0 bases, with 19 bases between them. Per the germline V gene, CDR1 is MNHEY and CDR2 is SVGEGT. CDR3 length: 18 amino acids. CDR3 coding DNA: TGTGCCAGCAGTTACACCCGCCCGGGGGTGGGCTTGAACACTGAAGCTTTCTTT. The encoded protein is CASSYTRPGVGLNTEAFF.

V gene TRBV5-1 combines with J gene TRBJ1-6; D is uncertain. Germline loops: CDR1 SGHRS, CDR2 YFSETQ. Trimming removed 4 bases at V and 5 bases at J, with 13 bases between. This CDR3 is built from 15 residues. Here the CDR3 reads CASSPWLTNNSPLHF. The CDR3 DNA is TGCGCCAGCAGCCCCTGGTTGACTAATAATTCACCCCTCCACTTT.

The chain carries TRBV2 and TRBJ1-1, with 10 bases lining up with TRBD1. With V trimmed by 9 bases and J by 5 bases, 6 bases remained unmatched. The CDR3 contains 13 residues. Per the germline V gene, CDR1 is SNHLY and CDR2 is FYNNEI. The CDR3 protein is CASFRDRGTEAFF. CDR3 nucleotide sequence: TGTGCCAGTTTTCGGGACAGGGGAACTGAAGCTTTCTTT.

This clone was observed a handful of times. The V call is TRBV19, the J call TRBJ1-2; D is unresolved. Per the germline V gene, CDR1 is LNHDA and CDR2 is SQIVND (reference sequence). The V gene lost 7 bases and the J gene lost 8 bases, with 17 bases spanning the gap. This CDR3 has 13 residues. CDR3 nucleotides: TGTGCCAGTAATTCCGGGGTCTCGGGCGGCTACACCTTC. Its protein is CASNSGVSGGYTF.

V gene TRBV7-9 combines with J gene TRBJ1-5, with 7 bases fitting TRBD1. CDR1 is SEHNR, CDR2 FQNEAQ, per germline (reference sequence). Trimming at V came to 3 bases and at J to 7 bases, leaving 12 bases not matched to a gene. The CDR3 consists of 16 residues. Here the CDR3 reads CASSFGLTGNHQPQHF. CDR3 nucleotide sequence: TGTGCCAGCAGCTTTGGTCTGACAGGGAACCACCAGCCCCAGCATTTT.

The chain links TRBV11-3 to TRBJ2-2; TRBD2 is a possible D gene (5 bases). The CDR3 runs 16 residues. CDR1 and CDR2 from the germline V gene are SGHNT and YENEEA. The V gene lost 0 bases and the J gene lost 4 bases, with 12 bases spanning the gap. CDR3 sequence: CASSLDVGEGTGELFF. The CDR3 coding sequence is TGTGCCAGCAGCTTAGATGTGGGAGAGGGCACCGGGGAGCTGTTTTTT.

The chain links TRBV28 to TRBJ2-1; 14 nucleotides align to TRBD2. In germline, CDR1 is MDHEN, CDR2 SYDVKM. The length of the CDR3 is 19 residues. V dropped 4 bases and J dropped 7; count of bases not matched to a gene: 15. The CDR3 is CASSWVTSGRAVLWNEQFF. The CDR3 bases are TGTGCCAGCAGTTGGGTGACTAGCGGGAGGGCCGTCTTGTGGAATGAGCAGTTCTTC.

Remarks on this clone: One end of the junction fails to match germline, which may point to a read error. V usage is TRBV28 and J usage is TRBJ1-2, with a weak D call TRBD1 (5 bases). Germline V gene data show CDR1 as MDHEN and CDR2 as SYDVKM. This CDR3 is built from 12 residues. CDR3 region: CACRGVGYGYTF. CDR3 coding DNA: TGTGCCTGCAGAGGGGTGGGCTATGGCTACACCTTC.

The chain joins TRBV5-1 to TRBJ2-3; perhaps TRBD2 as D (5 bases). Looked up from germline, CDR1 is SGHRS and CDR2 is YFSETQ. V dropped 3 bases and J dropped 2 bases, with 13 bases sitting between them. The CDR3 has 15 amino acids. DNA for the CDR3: TGCGCCAGCAGCTCCTCGGGATATGACACAGATACGCAGTATTTT. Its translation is CASSSSGYDTDTQYF.

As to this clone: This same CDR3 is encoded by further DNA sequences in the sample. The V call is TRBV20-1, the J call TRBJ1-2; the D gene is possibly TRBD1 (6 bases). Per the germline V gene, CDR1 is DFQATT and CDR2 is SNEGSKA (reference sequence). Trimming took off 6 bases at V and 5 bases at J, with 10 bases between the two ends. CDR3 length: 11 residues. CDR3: CSARTDYGYTF. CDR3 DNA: TGCAGTGCGAGGACAGATTATGGCTACACCTTC.

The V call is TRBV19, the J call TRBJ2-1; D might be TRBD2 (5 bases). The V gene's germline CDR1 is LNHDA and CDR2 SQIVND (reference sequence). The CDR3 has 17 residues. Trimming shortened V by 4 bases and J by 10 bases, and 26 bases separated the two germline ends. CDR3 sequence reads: CASSTPSSIREQGEQFF. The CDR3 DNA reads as TGTGCCAGTAGTACCCCCTCTTCTATCCGGGAACAAGGGGAGCAGTTCTTC.